Sequencing of this T cell receptor (beta chain) was carried out in a study of CD4 and CD8 cells across lung adenocarcinoma regions. With respect to this clonotype: Because the CDR3 is missing its conserved closing phenylalanine or tryptophan, this is likely a read error. The DNA is left out, because the CDR3 cannot be placed on it with certainty; the CDR3 is given as TCRdb lists it.

Each CDR3 protein is one row after TCRdb ran MiXCR on the PCR reads. This sample has 10,000 to 15,000 distinct CDR3 sequences; 45% to 50% occur once, and the top ten carry 25% to 35%. This TCR was sampled from a male donor with lung adenocarcinoma. The CD4 and CD8 labels of this study may be unreliable. Sequencing used CD8+ T cells from the margin of a lung tumor.

The CDR3 protein is CASSDPGRGTETQHS. This chain joins TRBV10-2 and TRBJ2-5; the D call of TRBD1 is as the table states it, not checked on the DNA. The CDR3 length equals 15 residues, ends included. Germline V gives CDR1 WSHSY, CDR2 SAAADI.